The 21 T cell receptor beta chains in this list originate from one sample, sequenced in a study of cytomegalovirus exposure and HLA in healthy donors. In the PCR, 60 Vbeta and 13 Jbeta primers were used. Method: immunoSEQ multiplex PCR; TCRdb's copy keeps in-frame clones and lacks some. This table has over 100,000 clones, 69% appearing once. Sequenced input: PBMCs. All receptors come from a woman aged 70 to 79 in good health and CMV-seropositive.

The V and J genes are TRBV30 and TRBJ2-1, with 9 nucleotides matching TRBD2. CDR1 and CDR2 from the germline V gene are GTSNPN and SVGIG (reference sequence). The CDR3 is 16 residues long. The J segment lost 7 bases and the V segment lost 0 bases, leaving 10 bases of the junction unmatched. The CDR3: CAWSVPNRGGANEQFF. Written as DNA, the CDR3 is TGTGCCTGGAGTGTACCCAATCGCGGGGGGGCAAATGAGCAGTTCTTC. Full variable domain (missing parts from reference TRBV30 and TRBJ2-1): SQTIHQWPATLVQPVGSPLSLECTVEGTSNPNLYWYRQAAGRGLQLLFYSVGIGQISSEVPQNLSASRPQDRQFILSSKKLLLSDSGFYLCAWSVPNRGGANEQFFGPGTRLTVL.

In its sample, this clone was seen a few times. A read error may account for a junction end that differs from germline. V usage is TRBV19 and J usage is TRBJ2-7; D may be TRBD1 (6 bases). CDR3 size: 11 residues. The germline CDR1 and CDR2 sequences are LNHDA and SQIVND (reference sequence). CDR3 DNA: TGTGCCAGTAGTATAGGGGACACTTGGAACTTC. Translated: CASSIGDTWNF.

In this sample, this clone turned up once. The gene calls are TRBV27 and TRBJ1-1; 8 bases align to TRBD1. The germline gives CDR1 MNHEY, CDR2 SMNVEV (reference sequence). V was pared by 3 bases and J by 0 bases, with 9 bases of the junction left unmatched. This CDR3 is 17 amino acids long. CDR3 nucleotide sequence: TGTGCCAGCAGTTTGACAGGGGCGGGCGGGATGAACACTGAAGCTTTCTTT. It specifies CASSLTGAGGMNTEAFF.

The chain carries TRBV2 and TRBJ2-2, with 12 positions matching TRBD2. V trimming: 4 bases; J trimming: 4 bases; junction bases outside the gene matches: 1. Germline V gives CDR1 SNHLY, CDR2 FYNNEI. This CDR3 has 15 residues. The CDR3: CASSVLAGGTGELFF. DNA for the CDR3: TGTGCCAGCAGTGTACTAGCGGGGGGCACCGGGGAGCTGTTTTTT.

V is TRBV7-2 and J is TRBJ2-5; 7 positions agree with TRBD2. The V segment lost 3 bases and the J segment 3 bases; nucleotides outside the gene matches: 7. This CDR3 is 15 amino acids long. CDR1 and CDR2 (germline): SGHTA, FQGNSA. The CDR3 region is CASSFPQAGKETQYF. In DNA, the CDR3 is TGTGCCAGCAGCTTCCCCCAAGCGGGGAAAGAGACCCAGTACTTC.

This clone appeared a few times. The chain is built from TRBV5-1 and TRBJ1-1; 7 bases are a match to TRBD1. Trimming removed 5 bases from V and 8 bases from J; junction bases left unmatched: 6. CDR3 length equals 12 residues. The germline V gene has CDR1 SGHRS and CDR2 YFSETQ. The CDR3, as DNA: TGCGCCAGCAGTTATGACAGGGAAGAAGCTTTCTTT. Amino acid sequence: CASSYDREEAFF. The full variable domain, rest sourced from reference TRBV5-1 and TRBJ1-1, is KAGVTQTPRYLIKTRGQQVTLSCSPISGHRSVSWYQQTPGQGLQFLFEYFSETQRNKGNFPGRFSGRQFSNSRSEMNVSTLELGDSALYLCASSYDREEAFFGQGTRLTVV.

This rearrangement joins TRBV27 to TRBJ2-1; 12 bases line up with TRBD2. The CDR3 runs 14 residues. V lost 7 bases, J lost 6 bases, and 4 bases stayed unmatched. Germline CDR1 and CDR2: MNHEY and SMNVEV (reference sequence). CDR3 nucleotides: TGTGCCAGCACACTAGCGGGGGGCTTCAATGAGCAGTTCTTC. Translated: CASTLAGGFNEQFF.

This clone showed up just a few times. V is TRBV30 and J is TRBJ1-4; tentative D call: TRBD1 (5 bases). This CDR3 contains 17 residues. The germline V gene encodes CDR1 GTSNPN and CDR2 SVGIG (reference sequence). Between the trimmed V and J ends, which lost 0 bases and 7 bases, there was a span of 21 bases. CDR3 amino acids: CAWSVLGPAARSEKLFF. CDR3 in DNA: TGTGCCTGGAGTGTACTGGGGCCCGCAGCCCGGAGTGAAAAACTGTTTTTT.

The chain has TRBV10-3 and TRBJ1-1; D possibly corresponds to TRBD1 (6 bases). CDR3 length: 15 amino acids. V lost 0 bases, J lost 4 bases, and 12 bases lay in between. Germline lookup yields CDR1 ENHRY and CDR2 SYGVKD. The CDR3 is CAISESAGAGTEAFF. The DNA of the CDR3 is TGTGCCATCAGTGAGTCGGCAGGGGCGGGCACTGAAGCTTTCTTT.

The J gene is TRBJ2-1, the V gene TRBV27; maybe TRBD2 (5 bases). Looked up from germline, CDR1 is MNHEY and CDR2 is SMNVEV (reference sequence). CDR3 length: 13 residues. V lost 7 bases to trimming and J lost 4 bases, with 11 bases between them. CDR3 coding DNA: TGTGCCAGCAAGGAGCGGTTATACAATGAGCAGTTCTTC. It yields the protein CASKERLYNEQFF.

The chain employs TRBV6-5 and TRBJ1-5; no definite D call. Germline CDR1 is MNHEY and CDR2 is SVGAGI. CDR3 length equals 14 residues. The ends were cut back, 2 bases at V and 4 bases at J, with 9 bases in the middle. The chain's CDR3 is CASSYGRQNQPQHF. CDR3 sequence (DNA): TGTGCCAGCAGTTACGGCAGGCAGAATCAGCCCCAGCATTTT.

DNA for the CDR3: TGTGCCAGCAGCCAAGAGATACCAGCGGTGAACACCGGGGAGCTGTTTTTT. Translation gives CASSQEIPAVNTGELFF. This chain connects TRBV4-2 to TRBJ2-2; TRBD2 might be the D (5 bases). Germline V gene lookup returns CDR1 LGHNA and CDR2 YNFKEQ. This CDR3 is built from 17 residues. V was pared by 0 bases and J by 1 base, with 12 bases between.

The chain employs TRBV19 and TRBJ2-1; 11 nucleotides align to TRBD2. Germline V gene data show CDR1 as LNHDA and CDR2 as SQIVND (reference sequence). The CDR3 runs to 15 residues. V trimming: 2 bases; J trimming: 5 bases; junction bases outside the gene matches: 2. The CDR3 nucleotides read TGTGCCAGTAGTATATCTAGCGGGGGGCACAATGAGCAGTTCTTC. This sequence encodes CASSISSGGHNEQFF.

The chain recombines TRBV10-3 with TRBJ2-2; TRBD2 might be the D (7 bases). V lost 3 bases and J 7 bases, leaving 15 bases between the germline ends. The CDR3 has 15 residues. The V gene's germline CDR1 is ENHRY and CDR2 SYGVKD. The CDR3: CAISEDGGRDGELFF. The CDR3 nucleotides read TGTGCCATCAGTGAAGACGGGGGGCGAGACGGGGAGCTGTTTTTT.

This rearrangement joins TRBV2 to TRBJ2-1, with 8 positions matching TRBD2. J lost 15 bases, V lost 5 bases, and 15 bases had no gene match. This CDR3 is built from 14 residues. Germline CDR1 SNHLY, CDR2 FYNNEI. CDR3: CASSNPPGTRAAFF. CDR3 nucleotide sequence: TGTGCCAGCAGTAACCCCCCCGGGACTAGAGCTGCGTTCTTC.

The chain has TRBV7-6 and TRBJ2-1; D unclear. Germline assignment: CDR1 SGHVS and CDR2 FNYEAQ. Trimming removed 5 bases at V and 7 bases at J, with 21 bases between. The CDR3 spans 16 residues. CDR3 nucleotides: TGTGCCAGCAGCCTGGAGACTCTTACTCTCTTGAATGAGCAGTTCTTC. Amino acid sequence: CASSLETLTLLNEQFF.

The CDR3 region is CASSFPSGGAVESETQYF. CDR3 nucleotide sequence: TGTGCCAGCAGCTTTCCTAGCGGGGGGGCCGTCGAATCGGAGACCCAGTACTTC. The rearrangement links TRBV5-4 to TRBJ2-5; 12 bases match TRBD2. The junction had 13 bases not matched to a gene; V was cut back by 2 bases and J by 5 bases. The CDR3 extends over 18 amino acids. The V gene's germline CDR1 is SGHNT and CDR2 YYREEE (reference sequence).

V usage is TRBV29-1 and J usage is TRBJ2-4, with D perhaps TRBD1 (5 bases). The V and J ends lost 1 base and 5 bases respectively, with 18 bases between them. The CDR3 consists of 16 residues. Germline V gene sequence: CDR1 SQVTM, CDR2 ANQGSEA. As DNA, the CDR3 is TGCAGCGTTGAAGTTCTAGGGGTGGGATCTCAAAACATTCAGTACTTC. This encodes CSVEVLGVGSQNIQYF.

The chain uses TRBV5-1 and TRBJ2-4; no clear D. Per germline, CDR1 SGHRS and CDR2 YFSETQ. V lost 0 bases and J 6 bases, leaving 4 bases between the germline ends. The CDR3 is made up of 12 amino acids. This CDR3 reads CASSLDLNIQYF. As DNA, the CDR3 is TGCGCCAGCAGCTTGGACTTAAACATTCAGTACTTC.

CDR3 loop: CASSAIGGLNTEAFF. The CDR3, as DNA: TGTGCCAGCAGTGCCATAGGGGGCTTGAACACTGAAGCTTTCTTT. This rearrangement joins TRBV6-1 to TRBJ1-1; 7 bases are a match to TRBD1. The CDR3 loop spans 15 amino acids. Germline V lookup: CDR1 MNHNS, CDR2 SASEGT. The V segment lost 4 bases and the J segment 0 bases; nucleotides outside the gene matches: 5.

The rearrangement joins TRBV5-4 to TRBJ2-3; TRBD2 is a possible D gene (6 bases). Trimming took off 1 base at V and 0 bases at J, with 15 bases between the two ends. The germline CDR1 and CDR2 sequences are SGHNT and YYREEE (reference sequence). The CDR3 is made up of 17 amino acids. The CDR3 sequence is CASSLPGGITSTDTQYF. The CDR3 nucleotides are TGTGCCAGCAGCTTGCCTGGGGGGATAACTAGCACAGATACGCAGTATTTT.